This T cell receptor (beta chain) was identified during a study of cytotoxic CD8 clonotypes in ibrutinib-treated CLL. Whole-study findings and limits: The study found clonality rose at ibrutinib response, then fell toward baseline at progression. Public clonotypes (which were uncommon) either contracted or remained stable on treatment.

Researchers set a sequencing depth target of 1 in 200,000 to 1 in 1 million T cells. Profiling relied on immunoSEQ multiplex PCR, and the TCRdb table lists in-frame clones only, not all of them. The sample consists of hundreds of thousands of clones, less than 75% of them appearing once. Of note for this clone: Its antigen is undetermined.

CDR1 and CDR2 from the germline V gene are SNHLY and FYNNEI. V lost 4 bases and J lost 12, with 25 bases in between. The CDR3 totals 15 residues. The rearrangement links TRBV2 to TRBJ2-7, with D uncertain. The source is a human donor with chronic lymphocytic leukemia. This specimen was PBMCs, taken after 24 months of ibrutinib treatment. Written as DNA, the CDR3 is TGTGCCAGCAGTGGAGAGGACCCCGCCTCCTTTTCCATGTACTTC. This gives the protein CASSGEDPASFSMYF.